The 2 T cell receptor beta chains given below trace back to one sample, sequenced in a study of cytomegalovirus exposure and HLA in healthy donors. The PCR made use of 60 Vbeta and 13 Jbeta primers. Measured with immunoSEQ multiplex PCR; TCRdb has only the in-frame clones, and not every one. The sample has approximately 170,000 clones, roughly four fifths seen once. Sequenced material: PBMCs. The receptors here all came from a woman aged 25-40 years in good health and CMV-seropositive.

The chain couples TRBV27 to TRBJ2-3; 8 bases align to TRBD1. The CDR3 extends over 14 amino acids. Germline V lookup: CDR1 MNHEY, CDR2 SMNVEV (reference sequence). Trimming cost V 3 bases and J 5 bases; bases outside gene matches: 4. The CDR3 DNA follows: TGTGCCAGCAGTTTGACAGGGGCAGGAGATACGCAGTATTTT. Amino acids: CASSLTGAGDTQYF.

Concerning this clone itself: Other DNA sequences in this specimen translate into the identical CDR3. This chain links TRBV7-2 with TRBJ2-1, with TRBD1 identical over 7 bases. This CDR3 has 15 amino acids. With 0 bases clipped from V and 3 bases from J, the junction kept 2 bases outside the gene matches. Per germline, CDR1 SGHTA and CDR2 FQGNSA. DNA for the CDR3: TGTGCCAGCAGCTTAGCGACAGGGCGCTACAATGAGCAGTTCTTC. This sequence encodes CASSLATGRYNEQFF.